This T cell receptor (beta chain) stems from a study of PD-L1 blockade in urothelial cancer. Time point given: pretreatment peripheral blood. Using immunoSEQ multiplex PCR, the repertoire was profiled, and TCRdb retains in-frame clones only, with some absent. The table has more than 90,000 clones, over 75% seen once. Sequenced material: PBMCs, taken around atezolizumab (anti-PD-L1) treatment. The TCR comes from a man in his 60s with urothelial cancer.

The CDR3 bases are TGCGCCAGCAGCCCGGACTCGAACACTGAAGCTTTCTTT. Translation gives CASSPDSNTEAFF. J is TRBJ1-1 and V is TRBV5-1; D is uncertain. The germline CDR1 and CDR2 sequences are SGHRS and YFSETQ. V was shortened by 4 bases and J by 1 base, with 8 bases between the two germline ends. CDR3 size: 13 residues.